This TCR beta chain was recorded in a study of CXCR3-negative and CXCR3-positive naive CD8 T cells. UMI labels and 5' RACE were used to prepare the TRB cDNA libraries. TCRdb reprocessed the 5' RACE reads, with one entry per CDR3 protein and no DNA. This repertoire includes 100,000 or so distinct CDR3 sequences. In the case of this clonotype: Its antigen is undetermined.

Study-level results: For CXCR3-positive naive cells, TRB CDR3s were more hydrophobic than those of CXCR3-negative naive cells.

The CDR3 extends over 16 amino acids. CDR1 and CDR2 (germline): SGHTA, FQGNSA. The receptor's source is a human donor in good health. Some clones in this sample may be carry-over from other donors' samples. The chain carries TRBV7-2 and TRBJ2-1; the D gene TCRdb calls, TRBD2, cannot be checked with no DNA. The specimen was naive CXCR3+ CD8+ T cells from blood. Subset indicated: CD45RO-CCR7+CD27+CD95- naive CD8+ T cells expressing CXCR3 (TNR3+). The CDR3 sequence: CASSSGGRGGRYEQFF.